This section outlines one T cell receptor (beta chain) sequence together with its context. Its antigen is unknown. Per germline, CDR1 SGHRS and CDR2 YFSETQ. V dropped 4 bases and J dropped 3; count of bases not matched to a gene: 7. This CDR3 comprises 16 residues. The data originate from a study of blood T cells in healthy people across ages. Study-level results: Age advanced and TCR beta diversity per million T cells fell, roughly linearly.

The use of a sample-barcoded 5' primer and a J-beta primer mix characterized a second PCR of roughly 7 to 11 cycles. TCRdb re-derived calls from the 5' RACE reads in MiXCR, one entry per CDR3 protein. The sample carries 800,000 or so distinct CDR3 sequences, about 46% recorded once. The V and J genes are TRBV5-1 and TRBJ2-3, with 11 bases aligning to TRBD2. This clonotype originated in a man older than 75 in good health. Sequenced input: blood. The chain's CDR3 is CASSSAGTSGTDTQYF. In nucleotides, the CDR3 is TGCGCCAGCAGCAGCGCCGGGACTAGCGGAACAGATACGCAGTATTTT.